The TCR beta chain under discussion was sequenced for a study of cytomegalovirus exposure and HLA in healthy donors. Study results and limitations: Links to common viral pathogens appeared, in a later analysis, for several of the most significant clusters. There were over 150 TCR beta chains listed as cytomegalovirus-associated. A few chains linked to CMV were shown in vitro to be specific for CMV antigens.

Comment on this clone: No antigen is known for it.

With 5 bases clipped from V and 7 bases from J, the junction kept 15 bases outside the gene matches. The CDR3 totals 16 residues. CDR1 and CDR2 from the germline V gene are SNHLY and FYNNEI. The PCR used 60 Vbeta and 13 Jbeta primers. Sequenced by immunoSEQ multiplex PCR; TCRdb stores in-frame clones only, minus some. The repertoire holds roughly 190,000 clones, with 65% to 85% as singletons. The genes are TRBV2 and TRBJ2-7; 9 nucleotides match TRBD1. This clonotype originated in a man in his forties or fifties in good health and CMV-seronegative. The source material was PBMCs. CDR3 protein: CASSLQTGTGLGEQYF. The DNA for the CDR3 is TGTGCCAGCAGTCTCCAAACCGGGACAGGGCTTGGGGAGCAGTACTTC.